The 31 T cell receptor beta chains reported below all come from one sample, sequenced in a study of T cells expressing NK-cell markers (dated by TCRdb to 2019 to 2021). The protocol used for the library was 5' RACE. Sequencing relied on an Illumina HiSeq 2000. TCRdb reprocessed the public reads and reports one entry per CDR3 protein sequence, without DNA. The table held for this sample gives 550,000 or so distinct CDR3 sequences. The ten largest clones capture under 4.5% of the sample. The sample was blood T cells: a sorted CD56 or NKG2C T cell subset, CD4+ or CD8+ T cells, or bulk PBMC T cells (not recorded which). Receptors were obtained from a man between 18 and 29 years old in good health. Donor details come from another sample of the same person, matched by shared clones.

The chain combines TRBV10-3 with TRBJ2-2. This CDR3 region has 15 residues. CDR1 and CDR2 (germline): ENHRY, SYGVKD. CDR3 amino acids: CAISELTANTGELFF.

The chain employs TRBV6-5 and TRBJ2-5; the D gene TCRdb calls, TRBD2, cannot be checked with no DNA. CDR1 MNHEY and CDR2 SVGAGI come from the germline V gene. The CDR3 consists of 15 residues. The CDR3 here is CASSSSHPVQETQYF.

The gene calls are TRBV6-5 and TRBJ1-1; the D gene TCRdb calls, TRBD1, cannot be checked with no DNA. Germline V gene lookup returns CDR1 MNHEY and CDR2 SVGAGI. CDR3 size: 15 residues. The CDR3 reads CASSYQDRGNTEAFF.

The chain recombines TRBV6-1 with TRBJ2-3; as DNA is missing, the TRBD1 call by TCRdb cannot be tested. This CDR3 comprises 14 residues. Germline loops: CDR1 MNHNS, CDR2 SASEGT. This chain's CDR3 is CASSRRGQQDTQYF.

The chain recombines TRBV20-1 with TRBJ2-5; TCRdb's assignment of TRBD2 cannot be checked, as there is no DNA. Germline V gene sequence: CDR1 DFQATT, CDR2 SNEGSKA (reference sequence). This CDR3 has 16 residues. CDR3 loop: CSARVPATSGYWPQYF.

The chain combines TRBV30 with TRBJ2-1; TCRdb returns TRBD2, unconfirmable since there is no DNA. Germline CDR1 is GTSNPN and CDR2 is SVGIG (reference sequence). This CDR3 is built from 14 residues. The CDR3 loop is CACRIAGPFNEQFF.

The chain recombines TRBV11-3 with TRBJ2-2; TCRdb returns TRBD2, unconfirmable since there is no DNA. CDR1 SGHNT and CDR2 YENEEA come from the germline V gene. This CDR3 comprises 15 residues. The CDR3 loop is CASSFRSASPGELFF.

This rearrangement joins TRBV6-6 to TRBJ1-1; TCRdb's D gene call, TRBD1, goes unchecked for lack of DNA. This CDR3 has 12 amino acids. CDR1 is MNHNY, CDR2 SVGAGI, per germline (reference sequence). Here the CDR3 reads CASRRDRGEAFF.

V is TRBV3-1 and J is TRBJ2-1; the TRBD2 assignment by TCRdb is unverifiable without DNA. The CDR3 sequence is 13 residues long. Germline lookup yields CDR1 LGHDT and CDR2 YNNKEL (reference sequence). CDR3: CASSQDRTTQQFF.

The genes are TRBV9 and TRBJ2-1; TCRdb returns TRBD2, unconfirmable since there is no DNA. The V gene's germline CDR1 is SGDLS and CDR2 YYNGEE. The CDR3 is made up of 15 amino acids. The chain's CDR3 is CASSSGPGSYNEQFF. The variable domain in full, completed from reference TRBV9 and TRBJ2-1, reads DSGVTQTPKHLITATGQRVTLRCSPRSGDLSVYWYQQSLDQGLQFLIQYYNGEERAKGNILERFSAQQFPDLHSELNLSSLELGDSALYFCASSSGPGSYNEQFFGPGTRLTVL.

The chain employs TRBV6-2 or TRBV6-3 and TRBJ2-7. Germline values: CDR1 MNHEY, CDR2 SVGEGT. This CDR3 is built from 17 residues. CDR3: CASSYARRDPSSYEQYF.

V gene TRBV5-1 combines with J gene TRBJ2-2; TCRdb reports TRBD1, a call that lacks DNA to check it against. There are 17 residues in the CDR3. Germline assignment: CDR1 SGHRS and CDR2 YFSETQ. The CDR3 reads CASSYGQGRANTGELFF.

The CDR3 here is CAIGAVRTTVGQGGYNEQFF. The rearrangement uses TRBV10-3 and TRBJ2-1; lacking DNA, the TRBD1 call made by TCRdb goes unchecked. Germline V gene lookup returns CDR1 ENHRY and CDR2 SYGVKD. This CDR3 contains 20 residues.

This sequence joins TRBV15 and TRBJ2-5; TCRdb's D gene call, TRBD1, goes unchecked for lack of DNA. The germline V gene has CDR1 LNHNV and CDR2 YYDKDF (reference sequence). This CDR3 has 15 residues. The CDR3 region is CATSRNAGVKETQYF.

This chain joins TRBV12-3 or TRBV12-4 and TRBJ2-5; TCRdb designates TRBD2, a call that cannot be tested without DNA. This CDR3 is built from 17 residues. The CDR3 protein is CASSPPGRREFRETQYF.

This chain uses TRBV29-1 with TRBJ2-1. The CDR3 covers 14 residues. Looked up from germline, CDR1 is SQVTM and CDR2 is ANQGSEA. CDR3 residues: CSVEAGGAYNEQFF.

V gene TRBV11-2 combines with J gene TRBJ2-2; TCRdb names TRBD2, which stays unverified in the absence of DNA. The CDR3 covers 17 residues. Germline V CDR1 and CDR2: SGHAT, FQNNGV. CDR3: CASSLDIRTSRAGELFF.

The chain is built from TRBV7-6 and TRBJ2-3; the TCRdb D gene call, TRBD1, has no DNA to confirm it. The germline CDR1 and CDR2 sequences are SGHVS and FNYEAQ. This CDR3 has 16 amino acids. The CDR3 loop reads CASSLAAGQLTDTQYF.

The rearrangement uses TRBV12-3 or TRBV12-4 and TRBJ2-3; TCRdb indicates TRBD1, and absent DNA this call remains unverified. The CDR3 contains 14 residues. This CDR3 is CASSPRQVPDTQYF.

V usage is TRBV4-3 and J usage is TRBJ2-1; there is no DNA to check the TCRdb D call of TRBD2. The CDR3 covers 16 residues. In germline, CDR1 is LGHNA, CDR2 YSLEER. The CDR3 sequence: CASSERGLAGVNEQFF.

V gene TRBV3-1 combines with J gene TRBJ2-7; the TRBD1 assignment by TCRdb is unverifiable without DNA. CDR3 length: 16 residues. CDR1 and CDR2 from the germline V gene are LGHDT and YNNKEL (reference sequence). The CDR3 is CASSSQPPTGSYEQYF.

The CDR3 region is CATSLRGGASNTGELFF. This sequence joins TRBV15 and TRBJ2-2; TCRdb names TRBD2, which stays unverified in the absence of DNA. Germline values: CDR1 LNHNV, CDR2 YYDKDF (reference sequence). The CDR3 is 17 residues long.

The gene calls are TRBV28 and TRBJ2-1; the TCRdb D gene call, TRBD1, has no DNA to confirm it. The germline CDR1 and CDR2 sequences are MDHEN and SYDVKM. There are 14 residues in the CDR3. CDR3 in amino acids: CASSLTFDRGEQFF.

The CDR3 protein is CASSRRGPRDTGELFF. The V call is TRBV13, the J call TRBJ2-2; TCRdb proposes TRBD1, but this gene call is untestable without DNA. Germline V gene lookup returns CDR1 PRHDT and CDR2 FYEKMQ (reference sequence). The CDR3 has 16 amino acids.

This chain connects TRBV6-5 to TRBJ1-5. CDR1 is MNHEY, CDR2 SVGAGI, per germline. The CDR3 length is 13 residues. CDR3 residues: CASSNRERQPQHF.

The V call is TRBV7-8, the J call TRBJ1-1; TCRdb picks TRBD1, but there is no DNA to check that call. Germline CDR1 reads SGHVS; CDR2 reads FQNEAQ. The CDR3 runs 16 residues. CDR3 sequence: CASSLEGQGMNTEAFF.

The rearrangement joins TRBV4-2 to TRBJ2-7; TCRdb names TRBD1, which stays unverified in the absence of DNA. The germline CDR1 and CDR2 sequences are LGHNA and YNFKEQ. The CDR3 contains 15 residues. The CDR3 protein is CASSQGEGKGYEQYF.

The V gene is TRBV5-5, the J gene TRBJ2-2; the TCRdb call, TRBD1, lacks DNA for checking. The CDR3 has 17 residues. Germline V gives CDR1 SGHKS, CDR2 YYEKEE (reference sequence). The CDR3 protein is CASSLPGGGEKAGELFF.

The chain joins TRBV12-3 or TRBV12-4 to TRBJ2-3; checking the TCRdb D call of TRBD2 is not possible without DNA. The CDR3 extends over 14 amino acids. CDR3 amino acids: CASSWSGKGDTQYF.

The J gene is TRBJ2-7, the V gene TRBV20-1; TCRdb's assignment of TRBD1 cannot be checked, as there is no DNA. CDR3 size: 13 residues. CDR1 DFQATT and CDR2 SNEGSKA come from the germline V gene (reference sequence). The CDR3 loop reads CSAAGTGGPEQYF.

The chain couples TRBV4-1 to TRBJ2-5. The CDR3 spans 14 residues. The V gene's germline CDR1 is MGHRA and CDR2 YSYEKL. The CDR3 spells CASSTSGWTETQYF.